Each of the 23 T cell receptor beta chains below was sequenced from the same sample in a study of CD8 T cells in Susac syndrome. It was with random hexamers that roughly 0.45 to 1 ug RNA was reverse transcribed. One entry per CDR3 protein results from TCRdb running MiXCR on the immunoSEQ multiplex PCR reads. The sample contains more than 120,000 distinct CDR3 sequences, approximately 94% of which appear only once. Sequencing used CD4+ T cells from PBMCs. The receptors were sampled from a human donor in good health.

The rearrangement links TRBV18 to TRBJ1-5, with D maybe TRBD1 (5 bases). Trimming left V 6 bases short and J 7 bases short, with 19 bases between. The CDR3 spans 15 residues. Germline assignment: CDR1 KGHSH and CDR2 LQKENI. CDR3 DNA sequence: TGTGCCAGCTCCCAGAACGTACAGGTGGGGCAGCCCCAGCATTTT. This translates into CASSQNVQVGQPQHF.

This rearrangement joins TRBV10-3 to TRBJ2-1; a possible D gene is TRBD2 (6 bases). Germline V gives CDR1 ENHRY, CDR2 SYGVKD. CDR3 length: 15 residues. V gave up 6 bases and J gave up 2 bases, with 14 bases separating them. The CDR3 DNA follows: TGTGCCATCAGAACGATAGCGGCCGCCTACAATGAGCAGTTCTTC. Its translation is CAIRTIAAAYNEQFF.

Only one count was recorded for this clonotype. V usage is TRBV10-3 and J usage is TRBJ1-1, with D possibly matching TRBD1 (5 bases). The CDR3 contains 15 residues. With 0 bases removed from V and 1 base from J, the gap between germline ends came to 9 bases. In germline, CDR1 is ENHRY, CDR2 SYGVKD. The DNA for the CDR3 is TGTGCCATCAGTGAGTCGGGACGGCAGAACACTGAAGCTTTCTTT. Translated, it gives CAISESGRQNTEAFF.

CDR3 region: CASSSSTGLSYEQYF. CDR3 nucleotide sequence: TGTGCCAGCAGCTCCTCGACAGGGCTCTCCTACGAGCAGTACTTC. V gene TRBV5-4 combines with J gene TRBJ2-7; 7 bases align to TRBD1. This CDR3 comprises 15 residues. V gave up 3 bases and J gave up 0 bases; unmatched junction bases: 6. Germline CDR1 and CDR2: SGHNT and YYREEE (reference sequence).

V gene TRBV10-3 combines with J gene TRBJ1-2; no clear D gene. The V and J ends lost 2 bases and 8 bases respectively, with 6 bases between them. The germline gives CDR1 ENHRY, CDR2 SYGVKD. The CDR3 has 11 residues. The CDR3 nucleotides are TGTGCCATCAGTGAGGGTGGAGGCTACACCTTC. As protein: CAISEGGGYTF.

The CDR3 nucleotides read TGTGCCAGCAGCTTATTGGGTCGGCCCCAGCATTTT. It is translated as CASSLLGRPQHF. The chain couples TRBV7-9 to TRBJ1-5; D is unresolved. The CDR3 runs 12 residues. Between the trimmed V and J ends, which lost 2 bases and 9 bases, there was a span of 8 bases. Germline-derived CDR1 and CDR2 are SEHNR and FQNEAQ (reference sequence). Looking up the rest from reference TRBV7-9 and TRBJ1-5 gives the full variable domain: DTGVSQNPRHKITKRGQNVTFRCDPISEHNRLYWYRQTLGQGPEFLTYFQNEAQLEKSRLLSDRFSAERPKGSFSTLEIQRTEQGDSAMYLCASSLLGRPQHFGDGTRLSIL.

This chain connects TRBV19 to TRBJ2-5, with TRBD1 identical over 7 bases. CDR1 LNHDA and CDR2 SQIVND come from the germline V gene (reference sequence). CDR3 length equals 13 residues. With V trimmed by 4 bases and J by 5 bases, 4 bases remained unmatched. Written as DNA, the CDR3 is TGTGCCAGTAGTACAACAGGGGTTGAGACCCAGTACTTC. Amino acids: CASSTTGVETQYF.

CDR3 DNA: TGTGCCAGCAGTTACTCAGGGGGTGAGACTGAAGCTTTCTTT. It codes for CASSYSGGETEAFF. The chain combines TRBV6-5 with TRBJ1-1, with a possible D match to TRBD1 (6 bases). With 0 bases removed from V and 5 bases from J, the gap between germline ends came to 10 bases. Germline V gene sequence: CDR1 MNHEY, CDR2 SVGAGI. This CDR3 contains 14 residues.

V usage is TRBV29-1 and J usage is TRBJ2-1; possibly TRBD1 for D (6 bases). The germline gives CDR1 SQVTM, CDR2 ANQGSEA. The CDR3 has 13 amino acids. With 4 bases removed from V and 7 bases from J, the gap between germline ends came to 14 bases. For the CDR3, the DNA is TGCAGCGTTGGGGTCACAGGGTGGAATGAGCAGTTCTTC. Its protein product is CSVGVTGWNEQFF.

This sequence joins TRBV9 and TRBJ1-2; D is ambiguous. This CDR3 region has 14 residues. Deletions cut 0 bases from V and 2 bases from J, with 8 bases between. Germline CDR1 SGDLS, CDR2 YYNGEE. CDR3: CASSVAGLNYGYTF. DNA for the CDR3: TGTGCCAGCAGCGTAGCGGGCCTCAACTATGGCTACACCTTC.

This chain uses TRBV7-3 with TRBJ2-2, with a possible D match to TRBD1 (7 bases). Trimming removed 1 base at V and 6 bases at J, with 15 bases between. CDR1 is SGHTA, CDR2 FQGTGA, per germline. The CDR3 extends over 16 amino acids. Here the CDR3 reads CASSLRAGGPAGELFF. CDR3 coding DNA: TGTGCCAGCAGCTTAAGGGCAGGGGGGCCGGCCGGGGAGCTGTTTTTT.

This clonotype was observed once. The chain carries TRBV27 and TRBJ1-1, with TRBD1 matching over 7 bases. CDR1 MNHEY and CDR2 SMNVEV come from the germline V gene (reference sequence). This CDR3 has 14 residues. J lost 4 bases, V lost 4 bases, and 6 bases had no gene match. In DNA, the CDR3 is TGTGCCAGCAGTTCCGGGACAGTAACCACTGAAGCTTTCTTT. It encodes CASSSGTVTTEAFF.

The V and J genes are TRBV10-3 and TRBJ2-3; no clear D gene. The CDR3 covers 11 residues. V lost 4 bases to trimming and J lost 7 bases, with 6 bases between them. CDR1 is ENHRY, CDR2 SYGVKD, per germline. DNA for the CDR3: TGTGCCATCAGTGTATTAAATACGCAGTATTTT. Translated: CAISVLNTQYF.

In DNA, the CDR3 is TGTGCCAGCAGCTTACAGCGGTTGAACACTGAAGCTTTCTTT. It encodes CASSLQRLNTEAFF. This rearrangement joins TRBV7-2 to TRBJ1-1; D unresolved. Between the trimmed V and J ends, which lost 2 bases and 0 bases, there was a span of 7 bases. The CDR3 spans 14 residues. Germline V CDR1 and CDR2: SGHTA, FQGNSA.

The chain carries TRBV28 and TRBJ1-1; TRBD1 is a possible D gene (5 bases). Deletions cut 6 bases from V and 5 bases from J, with 16 bases between. CDR1 and CDR2 from the germline V gene are MDHEN and SYDVKM. This CDR3 has 14 amino acids. Written as DNA, the CDR3 is TGTGCCAGCAGCTTGCTTAAGGGGAGAACTGAAGCTTTCTTT. Its translation is CASSLLKGRTEAFF.

The chain combines TRBV30 with TRBJ2-1; D is unclear. V lost 0 bases and J 6 bases, leaving 27 bases between the germline ends. This CDR3 region has 19 residues. Germline CDR1 and CDR2: GTSNPN and SVGIG (reference sequence). CDR3 sequence: CAWSVRSVWIGNRGNEQFF. In DNA form, the CDR3 reads TGTGCCTGGAGTGTACGGTCTGTGTGGATAGGAAACCGAGGCAATGAGCAGTTCTTC.

This chain links TRBV20-1 with TRBJ2-4, with 10 nucleotides matching TRBD2. J lost 7 bases, V lost 7 bases, and 7 bases had no gene match. Germline V gene sequence: CDR1 DFQATT, CDR2 SNEGSKA (reference sequence). This CDR3 comprises 13 residues. As DNA, the CDR3 is TGCAGTGTACTAGCGGGACAAATGAACATTCAGTACTTC. Its translation is CSVLAGQMNIQYF.

V is TRBV27 and J is TRBJ2-1; D is perhaps TRBD2 (5 bases). The CDR3 totals 14 residues. V was trimmed by 5 bases and J by 8 bases, leaving 16 bases between them. From germline, CDR1 is MNHEY and CDR2 SMNVEV (reference sequence). Written as DNA, the CDR3 is TGTGCCAGCAGTCTCGACCACTCCGGGGATGAGCAGTTCTTC. This gives the protein CASSLDHSGDEQFF.

The chain employs TRBV11-2 and TRBJ2-2; D is unresolved. V lost 8 bases, J lost 6 bases, and 13 bases lay in between. CDR3 length: 13 residues. CDR1 and CDR2 from the germline V gene are SGHAT and FQNNGV. The CDR3 DNA is TGTGCCAGCCAGTCCTCTCGCGCCGGGGAGCTGTTTTTT. Protein product: CASQSSRAGELFF. The full variable domain, its missing parts supplied by reference TRBV11-2 and TRBJ2-2, is EAGVAQSPRYKIIEKRQSVAFWCNPISGHATLYWYQQILGQGPKLLIQFQNNGVVDDSQLPKDRFSAERLKGVDSTLKIQPAKLEDSAVYLCASQSSRAGELFFGEGSRLTVL.

V gene TRBV19 combines with J gene TRBJ2-5, with D perhaps TRBD1 (6 bases). Germline values: CDR1 LNHDA, CDR2 SQIVND (reference sequence). V was shortened by 5 bases and J by 7 bases, with 20 bases between the two germline ends. The CDR3 loop spans 15 amino acids. CDR3 region: CASSPQDSPRGTQYF. The CDR3 DNA sequence: TGTGCCAGTAGTCCCCAGGACAGCCCCCGAGGGACCCAGTACTTC. The full variable domain, with the rest looked up from reference TRBV19 and TRBJ2-5, is DGGITQSPKYLFRKEGQNVTLSCEQNLNHDAMYWYRQDPGQGLRLIYYSQIVNDFQKGDIAEGYSVSREKKESFPLTVTSAQKNPTAFYLCASSPQDSPRGTQYFGPGTRLLVL.

The V gene is TRBV18, the J gene TRBJ2-5, with D possibly TRBD1 on 6 matching bases. This CDR3 has 16 amino acids. In germline, CDR1 is KGHSH, CDR2 LQKENI. Trimming took off 3 bases at V and 5 bases at J, with 19 bases between the two ends. Written as DNA, the CDR3 is TGTGCCAGCTCACCCTGGCTGACAGGATCAGGGGAGACCCAGTACTTC. Encoded protein: CASSPWLTGSGETQYF.

The chain links TRBV29-1 to TRBJ1-5, with D maybe TRBD1 (6 bases). V gave up 3 bases and J gave up 3 bases, with 9 bases separating them. This CDR3 region has 13 residues. The germline V gene encodes CDR1 SQVTM and CDR2 ANQGSEA. The CDR3 reads CSVEQGYNQPQHF. The CDR3 DNA reads as TGCAGCGTTGAGCAGGGGTACAATCAGCCCCAGCATTTT.

In its sample, this clonotype was seen once. The chain couples TRBV30 to TRBJ1-2; 8 bases are shared with TRBD1. CDR1 is GTSNPN and CDR2 is SVGIG in the germline V gene (reference sequence). The CDR3 sequence is 13 residues long. V was clipped by 0 bases and J by 13 bases; unmatched bases: 10. Here the CDR3 reads CAWSVRTGSFFTF. In DNA form, the CDR3 reads TGTGCCTGGAGTGTACGGACAGGGTCGTTTTTCACCTTC.